The T cell receptor beta chain under discussion was sequenced for a study of cytomegalovirus exposure and HLA in healthy donors. About the research overall: Earlier sequencing of 150 million to 200 million T cells yielded 100 million to 140 million unique TCR beta sequences.

V was cut by 4 bases and J by 8 bases, with 11 bases left in between. Germline V gives CDR1 MGHDK, CDR2 SYGVNS. The CDR3 has 12 amino acids. Study-level results: In a later analysis, a missense DCLRE1C variant was linked to TCR beta V- and J-gene trimming. Some TCR beta chains (164 of them) were listed as cytomegalovirus-associated.

Comments on this clone: As yet, its antigen is unknown.

Unrecorded immune exposure was likely among donors, who were nominally healthy when sampled. This PCR relied on a set of 60 Vbeta primers and 13 Jbeta primers. Clones were sequenced by immunoSEQ multiplex PCR, and TCRdb holds only the in-frame ones, with some missing. The repertoire holds about 200,000 clones, 75% to 85% seen once, with less than 2% in the top ten. Sequenced material: PBMCs. The chain employs TRBV25-1 and TRBJ1-2; D may be TRBD1 (5 bases). The receptor's source is a girl aged 10 to 17 in good health and CMV-seropositive. The CDR3 region has the DNA TGTGCCAGCAGTGGGTCGGGGGTCGGCTACACCTTC. As protein: CASSGSGVGYTF.